This T cell receptor delta chain was identified in a study of Vδ1+ human thymocytes (dated by TCRdb to about 2018). A note on the overall study: The study characterised mRNA-level TRG and TRD CDR3 repertoires of highly purified Vdelta1+ thymocytes from young children as a data resource. Earlier work had validated the multiplex-based CDR3 amplicon strategy against 5'RACE-based methods for generating CDR3 amplicons. General conclusions and limits of the study: Even though sort purity was high, about 19% of thymic TRD sequences were Vdelta2 (and few were Vdelta3), which was not the case for the peripheral blood Vdelta1+ controls. Many TRG clonotypes were found to be shared between donors (up to roughly 7x10^3), whereas TRD repertoires were found to be essentially private (max roughly 120 shared). Because no clustering by age or sex was observed, donors were not stratified by these variables in the analyses. The authors advised highly purified populations and single-cell validation, since unexpected Vdelta2 sequences could cause misinterpretation of bulk repertoire data. The thymic TRG and TRD repertoires appeared highly polyclonal, with Gaussian CDR3 length distributions, in contrast to the oligoclonal repertoires of peripheral blood.

RNA extraction was performed with the RNeasy mini kit, and reverse transcription was done with Superscript III. CDR3 amplicons were generated by multiplex PCR with pooled V-gene forward primers and a constant-region reverse primer carrying Illumina adaptor overhangs. After gel purification, amplicons were indexed with Nextera index primers over around 8 extra PCR cycles and were then purified with AMPure XP beads. Sequencing of the libraries was done on an Illumina MiSeq using paired-end 250 bp reads, dual indexing and a roughly 18% PhiX spike-in. The published analysis was carried out like this. Read quality was checked with FastQC, and TRG read pairs were merged using ea-utils fastq-join. IMGT/HighV-QUEST was used to annotate sequences, retaining only productive sequences with an unambiguous V-gene assignment, and each clonotype was defined by an identical CDR3 sequence. For downstream analysis, VDJtools 1.1.1, tcR 2.2.3, Treemap and vegan Shannon diversity in R 3.4.4 were used. TCRdb reanalyzed the public reads with the CATT caller, and identical DNA sequences were merged afterwards. V and J calls and clone size were set by TCRdb, not the authors. Counted in this sample were 80,000 or so delta-chain clones; 30% to 40% of them appeared once. Jointly, the top ten make up approximately 0.3% of the sample.

About this clone itself: The specificity of this receptor is unknown. No base quality information exists; no much larger clone differs at one position. Other DNA sequences within the sample encode an identical CDR3.

Thymic samples were depleted of alphabeta T cells, then CD3+ TCRVdelta1+ TCRVdelta2- thymocytes were FACS-sorted. Sorted Vdelta1+ thymocyte purity ranged from about 96% to 99.6%. Thymic specimens were obtained from several paediatric patients, aged from roughly 5 days to 15 months, who were undergoing corrective cardiac surgery. After the thymic tissue was dispersed, mononuclear cells were isolated using a Histopaque-1077 density gradient. Staining used anti-TCRVdelta1 clone TS8.2, anti-TCRVdelta2 clone B6, anti-CD3 clone HIT3a and anti-TCRalphabeta clone IP26 antibodies. The CDR3, cysteine through phenylalanine, is 14 amino acids long. The DNA shown is the 42-base CDR3, in frame from base 1. From the germline V gene, CDR1 is GEAIGNYY and CDR2 is EKD. V lost 8 bases and J lost 5 bases; the stretch between them is 20 bases long.

The sample consisted of Vdelta1+ gamma-delta thymocytes from the thymus. The sample's cell subset or site label is to be understood as: FACS-sorted CD3+ TCRalphabeta- TCRVdelta1+ TCRVdelta2- thymocytes. The chain is made from TRDV2 and TRDJ1; the D segment could be TRDD3, given 6 matching bases. The TCR comes from a boy younger than two who had congenital heart surgery. For the CDR3, the sequence is CAFTIGGIVDKLIF. In nucleotides, the sequence is TGTGCCTTCACAATTGGTGGGATAGTTGATAAACTCATCTTT.